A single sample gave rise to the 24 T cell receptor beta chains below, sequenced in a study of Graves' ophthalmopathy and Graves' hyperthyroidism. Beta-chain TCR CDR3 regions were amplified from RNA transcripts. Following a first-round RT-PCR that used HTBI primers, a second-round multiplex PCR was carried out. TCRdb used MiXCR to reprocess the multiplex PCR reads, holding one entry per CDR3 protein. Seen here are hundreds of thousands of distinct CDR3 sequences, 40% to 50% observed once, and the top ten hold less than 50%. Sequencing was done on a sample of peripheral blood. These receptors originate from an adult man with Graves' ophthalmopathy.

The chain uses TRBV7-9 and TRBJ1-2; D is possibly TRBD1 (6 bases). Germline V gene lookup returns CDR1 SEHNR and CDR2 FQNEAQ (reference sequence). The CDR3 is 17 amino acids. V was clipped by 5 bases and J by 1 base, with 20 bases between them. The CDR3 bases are TGTGCCAGCAGCGGGCGCACGGGACAAAGGCTTAACTATGGCTACACCTTC. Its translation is CASSGRTGQRLNYGYTF.

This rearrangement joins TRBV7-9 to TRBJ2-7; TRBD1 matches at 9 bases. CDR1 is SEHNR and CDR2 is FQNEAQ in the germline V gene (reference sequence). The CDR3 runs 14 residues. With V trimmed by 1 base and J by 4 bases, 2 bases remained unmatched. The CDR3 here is CASSLEGTGYEQYF. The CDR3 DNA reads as TGTGCCAGCAGCTTAGAGGGGACAGGGTACGAGCAGTACTTC.

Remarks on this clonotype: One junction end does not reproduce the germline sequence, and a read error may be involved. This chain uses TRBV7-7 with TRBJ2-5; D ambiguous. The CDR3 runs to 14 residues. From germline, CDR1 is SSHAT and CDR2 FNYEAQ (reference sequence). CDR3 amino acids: CASSRMGNQETQYF. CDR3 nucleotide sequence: TGTGCTAGCAGCCGCATGGGGAATCAAGAGACCCAGTACTTC.

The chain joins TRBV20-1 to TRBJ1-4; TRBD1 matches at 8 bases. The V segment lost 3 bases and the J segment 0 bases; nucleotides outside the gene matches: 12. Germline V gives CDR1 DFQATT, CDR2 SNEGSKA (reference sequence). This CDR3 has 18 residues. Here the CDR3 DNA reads TGCAGTGCTAGCACCGGGACAGGCGCCCTTGCAACTAATGAAAAACTGTTTTTT. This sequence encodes CSASTGTGALATNEKLFF.

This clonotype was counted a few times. CDR3 amino acids: CASSSPGLQETQYF. DNA of the CDR3: TGTGCCAGCAGCTCACCGGGACTACAAGAGACCCAGTACTTC. V and J are TRBV7-3 and TRBJ2-5; TRBD2 aligns across 7 bases. CDR3 length equals 14 residues. The V gene end was trimmed by 4 bases and the J gene end by 2 bases; junction bases not matched to a gene: 4. Germline V lookup: CDR1 SGHTA, CDR2 FQGTGA.

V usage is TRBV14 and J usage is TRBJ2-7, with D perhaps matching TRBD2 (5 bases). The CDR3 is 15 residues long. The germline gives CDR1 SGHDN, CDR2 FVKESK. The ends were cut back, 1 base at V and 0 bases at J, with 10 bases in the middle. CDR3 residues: CASSQVEGNSYEQYF. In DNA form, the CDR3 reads TGTGCCAGCAGCCAAGTCGAGGGCAACTCCTACGAGCAGTACTTC.

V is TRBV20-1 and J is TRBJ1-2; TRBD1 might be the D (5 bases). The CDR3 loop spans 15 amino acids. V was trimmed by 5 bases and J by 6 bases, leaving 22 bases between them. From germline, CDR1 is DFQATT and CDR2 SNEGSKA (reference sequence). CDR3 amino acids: CSAYGALYHADGYTF. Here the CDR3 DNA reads TGCAGTGCTTACGGGGCTCTCTACCATGCAGATGGCTACACCTTC.

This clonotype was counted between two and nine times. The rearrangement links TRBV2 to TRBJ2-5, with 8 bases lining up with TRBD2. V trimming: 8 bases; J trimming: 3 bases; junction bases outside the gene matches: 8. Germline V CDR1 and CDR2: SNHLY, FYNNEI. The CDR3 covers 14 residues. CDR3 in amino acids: CASGDPGLEETQYF. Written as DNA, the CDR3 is TGTGCCAGCGGAGACCCGGGACTAGAAGAGACCCAGTACTTC.

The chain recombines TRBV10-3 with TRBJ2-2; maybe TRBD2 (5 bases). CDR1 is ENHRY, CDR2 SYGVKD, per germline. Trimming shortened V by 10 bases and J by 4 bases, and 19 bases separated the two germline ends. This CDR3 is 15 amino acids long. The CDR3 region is CASTPGSVGTGELFF. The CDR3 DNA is TGTGCCAGCACCCCGGGGAGCGTAGGCACCGGGGAGCTGTTTTTT.

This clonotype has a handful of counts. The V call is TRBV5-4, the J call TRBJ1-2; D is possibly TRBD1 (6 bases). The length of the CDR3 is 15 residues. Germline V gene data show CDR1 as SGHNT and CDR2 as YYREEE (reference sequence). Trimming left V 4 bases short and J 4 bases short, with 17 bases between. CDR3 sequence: CASSIDDRLTYGYTF. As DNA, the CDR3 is TGTGCCAGCAGCATCGATGACAGGCTGACCTATGGCTACACCTTC.

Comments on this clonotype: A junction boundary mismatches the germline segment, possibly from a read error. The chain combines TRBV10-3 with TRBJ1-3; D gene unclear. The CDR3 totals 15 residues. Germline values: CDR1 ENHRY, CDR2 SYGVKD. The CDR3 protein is CASSYSDNSGNTIYF. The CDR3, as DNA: TGTGCCAGCAGTTACTCTGATAACTCTGGAAACACCATATATTTT.

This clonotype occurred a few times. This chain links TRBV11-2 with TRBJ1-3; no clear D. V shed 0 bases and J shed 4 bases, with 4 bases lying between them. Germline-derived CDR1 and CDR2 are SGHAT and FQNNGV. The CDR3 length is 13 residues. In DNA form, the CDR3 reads TGTGCCAGCAGCTTAGACAACGGAAACACCATATATTTT. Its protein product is CASSLDNGNTIYF.

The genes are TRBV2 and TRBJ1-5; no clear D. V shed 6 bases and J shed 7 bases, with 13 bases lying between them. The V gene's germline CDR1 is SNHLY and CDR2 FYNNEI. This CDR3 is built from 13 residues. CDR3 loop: CASSPMEDQPQHF. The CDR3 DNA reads TGTGCCAGCAGCCCCATGGAGGACCAGCCCCAGCATTTT.

CDR3 in amino acids: CASSLGTTLDQPQHF. The CDR3 DNA follows: TGTGCCAGCAGCCTCGGGACAACCCTTGATCAGCCCCAGCATTTT. V usage is TRBV3-1 and J usage is TRBJ1-5; weak D call: TRBD1 (6 bases). The CDR3 covers 15 residues. CDR1 and CDR2 (germline): LGHDT, YNNKEL (reference sequence). The V end was cut by 4 bases, the J end by 5 bases, with 15 bases between.

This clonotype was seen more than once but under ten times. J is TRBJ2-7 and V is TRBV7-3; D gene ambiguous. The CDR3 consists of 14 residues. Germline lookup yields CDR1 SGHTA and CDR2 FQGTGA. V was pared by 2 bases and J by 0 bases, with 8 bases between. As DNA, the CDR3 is TGTGCCAGCAGCTTAGGCTATAACTCCTACGAGCAGTACTTC. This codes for CASSLGYNSYEQYF.

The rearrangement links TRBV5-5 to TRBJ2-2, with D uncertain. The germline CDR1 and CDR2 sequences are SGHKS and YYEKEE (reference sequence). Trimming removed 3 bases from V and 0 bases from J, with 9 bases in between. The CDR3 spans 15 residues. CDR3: CASSYGYANTGELFF. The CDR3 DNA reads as TGTGCCAGCAGCTACGGATACGCGAACACCGGGGAGCTGTTTTTT.

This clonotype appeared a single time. The DNA for the CDR3 is TGTGCCAGTAGTATTCGTCCGGAAAATCAGCCCCAGCATTTT. Translated, it gives CASSIRPENQPQHF. The chain links TRBV19 to TRBJ1-5; D is undetermined. V dropped 3 bases and J dropped 4 bases, with 10 bases sitting between them. The CDR3 is 14 residues long. CDR1 and CDR2 from the germline V gene are LNHDA and SQIVND (reference sequence).

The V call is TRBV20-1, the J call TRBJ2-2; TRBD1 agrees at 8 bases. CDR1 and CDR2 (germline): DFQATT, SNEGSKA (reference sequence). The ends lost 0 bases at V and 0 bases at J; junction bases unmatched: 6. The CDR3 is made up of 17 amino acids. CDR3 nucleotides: TGCAGTGCTAGAGACCTAAAACAGGGGGCGAACACCGGGGAGCTGTTTTTT. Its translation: CSARDLKQGANTGELFF.

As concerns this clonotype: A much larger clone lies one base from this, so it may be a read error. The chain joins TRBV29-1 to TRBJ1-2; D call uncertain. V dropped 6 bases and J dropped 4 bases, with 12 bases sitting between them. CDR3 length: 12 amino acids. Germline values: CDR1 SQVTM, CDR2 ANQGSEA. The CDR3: CSVVDTSYGYTF. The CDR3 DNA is TGCAGCGTGGTCGACACTAGCTATGGCTACACCTTC.

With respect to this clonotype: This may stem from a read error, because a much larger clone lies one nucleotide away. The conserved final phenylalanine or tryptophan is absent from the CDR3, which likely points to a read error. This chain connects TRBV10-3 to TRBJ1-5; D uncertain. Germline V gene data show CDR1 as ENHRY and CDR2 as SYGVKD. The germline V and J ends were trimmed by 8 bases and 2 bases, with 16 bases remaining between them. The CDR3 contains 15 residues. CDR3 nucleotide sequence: TGTGCCATCTCCCGGTCAGGTTCGGGCAATCAGCCCCAGCATCTT. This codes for CAISRSGSGNQPQHL.

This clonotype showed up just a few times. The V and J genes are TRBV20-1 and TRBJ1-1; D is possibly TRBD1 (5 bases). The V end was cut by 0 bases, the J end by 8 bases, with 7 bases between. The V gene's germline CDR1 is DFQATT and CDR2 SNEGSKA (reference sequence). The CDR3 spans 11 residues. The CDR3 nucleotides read TGCAGTGCTAGAGAAGGGGCAGAAGCTTTCTTT. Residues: CSAREGAEAFF.

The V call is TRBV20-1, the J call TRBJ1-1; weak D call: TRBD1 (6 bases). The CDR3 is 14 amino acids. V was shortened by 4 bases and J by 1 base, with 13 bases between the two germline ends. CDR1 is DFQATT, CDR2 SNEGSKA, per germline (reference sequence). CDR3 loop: CSATLTGTNTEAFF. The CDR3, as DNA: TGCAGTGCTACCCTTACAGGGACGAACACTGAAGCTTTCTTT.

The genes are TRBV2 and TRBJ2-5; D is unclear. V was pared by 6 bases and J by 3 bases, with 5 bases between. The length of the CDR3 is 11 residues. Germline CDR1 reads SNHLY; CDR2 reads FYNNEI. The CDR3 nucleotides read TGTGCCAGCAGGCCAGAAGAGACCCAGTACTTC. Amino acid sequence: CASRPEETQYF.

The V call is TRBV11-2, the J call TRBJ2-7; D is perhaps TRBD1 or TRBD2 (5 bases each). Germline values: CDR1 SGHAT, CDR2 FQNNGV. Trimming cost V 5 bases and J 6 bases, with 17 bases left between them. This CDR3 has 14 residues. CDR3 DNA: TGTGCCAGCAGCACACCAGGGACGGCAGGCGAGCAGTACTTC. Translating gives CASSTPGTAGEQYF.